This entry concerns a single TCR beta chain. The source of the sample is a study of blood T cell repertoires in COVID-19. Across the study: Specimens from acute and convalescent COVID-19 originated in the United States, Italy and Spain. The cDNA or gDNA used as material had been derived from T cells, B-cell-depleted T cells, or PBMCs.

Original data processing: Estimation of nucleated cell counts was performed using reference gene primer amplification. Measured with immunoSEQ multiplex PCR; TCRdb has only the in-frame clones, and not every one. The V and J calls and clone size were taken over from that table, and D and trimming were inferred from the DNA. The sample has some 130,000 clones; approximately 90% are singletons. J was trimmed by 4 bases and V by 6 bases; bases with no gene match: 3. CDR1 MDHEN and CDR2 SYDVKM come from the germline V gene. This CDR3 contains 13 residues. The specimen was peripheral blood. The chain has TRBV28 and TRBJ2-3; 8 bases line up with TRBD2. The TCR was taken from a man aged 50-59 years with active or convalescent COVID-19. The CDR3 region is CASSRAGADTQYF. CDR3 DNA sequence: TGTGCCAGCAGCCGAGCGGGAGCAGATACGCAGTATTTT.